This T cell receptor (beta chain) was recorded in a study of T-cell reconstitution after alpha-beta-depleted transplantation in children. Unique molecular identifiers featured in how the TCRbeta library was prepared. TCRdb recomputed calls from the PCR reads with MiXCR, one row per CDR3 protein. The data show about 500,000 distinct CDR3 sequences, about 30% seen once. CDR1 is GTSNPN, CDR2 SVGIG, per germline (reference sequence). Trimming took 4 bases from V and 2 from J, leaving 15 bases between them. This CDR3 comprises 14 residues. The chain joins TRBV30 to TRBJ2-7; tentatively, D is TRBD1 (5 bases). Sequenced material: PBMCs from the stem cell graft donor, taken from the stem cell graft. This TCR came from a human donor who donated a stem cell graft to a child with aplastic anemia. The DNA of the CDR3 is TGTGCCTGGACTCAGTTGGACAAGACCTACGAGCAGTACTTC. It yields the protein CAWTQLDKTYEQYF.